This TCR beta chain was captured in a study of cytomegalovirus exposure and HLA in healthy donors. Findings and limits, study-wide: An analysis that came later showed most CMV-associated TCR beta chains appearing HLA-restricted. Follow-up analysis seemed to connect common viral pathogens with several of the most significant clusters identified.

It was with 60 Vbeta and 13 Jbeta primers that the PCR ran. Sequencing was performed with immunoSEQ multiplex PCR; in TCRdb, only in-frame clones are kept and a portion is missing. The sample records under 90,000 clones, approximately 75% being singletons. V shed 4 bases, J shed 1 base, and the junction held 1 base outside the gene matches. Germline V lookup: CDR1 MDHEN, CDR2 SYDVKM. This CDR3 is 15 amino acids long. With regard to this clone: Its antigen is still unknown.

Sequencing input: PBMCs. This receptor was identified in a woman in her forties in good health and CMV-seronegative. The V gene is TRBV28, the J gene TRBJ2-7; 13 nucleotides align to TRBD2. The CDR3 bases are TGTGCCAGCAGTTGGGGACTAGCGGGATCCTACGAGCAGTACTTC. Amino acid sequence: CASSWGLAGSYEQYF.